This T cell receptor (beta chain) was retrieved from a study of response to subunit inactivated influenza vaccine. Germline V gene sequence: CDR1 LGHNT, CDR2 FRNRAP. CDR3 size: 16 residues. J was trimmed by 5 bases and V by 4 bases; bases with no gene match: 8. With regard to this clonotype: The antigen is undetermined.

Whole-study results and caveats: The study's authors posited that every seasonal influenza vaccination enlists few new T cells.

MiXCR was run by TCRdb on the RT-PCR reads, yielding one entry per CDR3 protein. The profile shows about 240,000 distinct CDR3 sequences, more than 10% of them singletons. The V call is TRBV12-5, the J call TRBJ2-5, with 12 nucleotides matching TRBD2. The sequence was obtained from a man aged 50 or older who received an inactivated influenza vaccine. The material sequenced was non-naive T cells sorted from PBMCs, taken around 15 days before vaccination. CDR3 coding DNA: TGTGCTAGTGGTTCAGGACTAGCGGGATTCCGGGAGACCCAGTACTTC. Encoded protein: CASGSGLAGFRETQYF.